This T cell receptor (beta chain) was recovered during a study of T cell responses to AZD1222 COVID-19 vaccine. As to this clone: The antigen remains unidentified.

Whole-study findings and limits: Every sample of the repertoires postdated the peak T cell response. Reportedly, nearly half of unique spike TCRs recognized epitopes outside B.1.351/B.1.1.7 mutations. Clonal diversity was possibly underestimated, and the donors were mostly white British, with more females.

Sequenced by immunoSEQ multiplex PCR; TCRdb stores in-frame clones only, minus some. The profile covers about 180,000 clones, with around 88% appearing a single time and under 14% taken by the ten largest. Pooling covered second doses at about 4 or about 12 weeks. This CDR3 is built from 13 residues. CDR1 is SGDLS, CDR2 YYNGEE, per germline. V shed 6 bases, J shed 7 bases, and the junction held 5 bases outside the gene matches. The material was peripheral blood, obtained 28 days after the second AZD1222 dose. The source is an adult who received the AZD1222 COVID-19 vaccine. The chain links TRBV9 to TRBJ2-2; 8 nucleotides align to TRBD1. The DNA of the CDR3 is TGTGCCAGCATGACAGGGGTGGTCGGGGAGCTGTTTTTT. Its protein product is CASMTGVVGELFF.